The subject of this entry is one T cell receptor beta chain. This clonotype was counted at least ten times. The antigen it recognizes is unknown. Per-nucleotide qualities are absent, and no much larger clonotype sits a single base away. This sample stems from a study of CD8+CD57+ T cells in acquired aplastic anemia listed by TCRdb under 2018. Regarding the complete study: A mean of about 3.2 ug of DNA, ranging from roughly 0.17 to 30 ug, was extracted from sorted CD4+ and CD8+ cells. CD8+CD57+ expansion was defined as frequency above the mean frequency observed in healthy subjects.

The CDR3 contains 16 residues, cysteine and phenylalanine counted. The CDR3 DNA has 48 bases and is translated from base 1. The CDR1 and CDR2 encoded by the germline V gene are LGHNA and YNFKEQ. V ends up 0 bases short and J 0 bases short, with an unmatched junction base count of 0. General findings and caveats noted by the study authors: Roughly 29 CD8+ CDR3 sequences were found in both patients and controls but appeared to be highly expressed in patients and within the immunodominant clones of the patients. Patients and healthy controls showed no significant difference in CD8+ Simpson's diversity (P=0.060).

The patients picked for sequencing were ones in whom flow cytometry had shown an expansion of CD8+CD57+ cells. Severe acquired aplastic anemia was diagnosed in all patients according to International Study of Aplastic Anemia and Agranulocytosis and Camitta criteria. No therapy had been received by the patients at the time of blood sampling. In the study, sorted CD4+ and CD8+ blood T cells from patients with severe aplastic anemia and from healthy subjects underwent deep sequencing of TCR repertoires. In the USA, patient enrollment took place under clinicaltrials.gov protocols 00001620, 01623167, 00001397, 00071045, 00081523 and 00961064. Ficoll-Paque density gradient centrifugation was used to isolate peripheral blood mononuclear cells. Before DNA extraction, CD4+ and CD8+ T cells were sorted with FACS or magnetic beads. Genomic DNA was used as template for profiling of TCR beta VDJ combinations and CDR3 sequences. TCR repertoire sequencing was run on an Illumina HiSeq 2000. For the original study's pipeline: TRBV/TRBJ rearrangement plots, CDR3 size and DJ length profiles, and Simpson's diversity index were used to evaluate the repertoires. The immunodominant clone was defined as the most abundant DNA sequence in deep sequencing data. CDR3 amino acid sequences were checked for sharing across subjects and were also compared against the VDJdb database and published repertoires. TCRdb reprocessing: public reads trimmed at Q25 with fastp, clones called with MiXCR, in-frame beta chains kept. Each record represents a unique CDR3 protein, reported with the most common genes and DNA among its rows. What appears here as the V and J calls and clone size reflects TCRdb's work, not the paper's. Across this sample there are 150,000 to 200,000 distinct CDR3 sequences, with around half seen only once. The ten largest account for 1.1% of the sample.

The chain joins TRBV4-2 to TRBJ2-2, and 8 junction bases match TRBD2. Material: sorted CD4+, CD8+, or CD8+CD57+ T cells (not recorded which) from PBMCs. The receptor was derived from a human donor with aplastic anemia. The nucleotide sequence is TGTGCCAGCAGCCAAGAGGGACTAGCGAACACCGGGGAGCTGTTTTTT. Its protein reads: CASSQEGLANTGELFF.